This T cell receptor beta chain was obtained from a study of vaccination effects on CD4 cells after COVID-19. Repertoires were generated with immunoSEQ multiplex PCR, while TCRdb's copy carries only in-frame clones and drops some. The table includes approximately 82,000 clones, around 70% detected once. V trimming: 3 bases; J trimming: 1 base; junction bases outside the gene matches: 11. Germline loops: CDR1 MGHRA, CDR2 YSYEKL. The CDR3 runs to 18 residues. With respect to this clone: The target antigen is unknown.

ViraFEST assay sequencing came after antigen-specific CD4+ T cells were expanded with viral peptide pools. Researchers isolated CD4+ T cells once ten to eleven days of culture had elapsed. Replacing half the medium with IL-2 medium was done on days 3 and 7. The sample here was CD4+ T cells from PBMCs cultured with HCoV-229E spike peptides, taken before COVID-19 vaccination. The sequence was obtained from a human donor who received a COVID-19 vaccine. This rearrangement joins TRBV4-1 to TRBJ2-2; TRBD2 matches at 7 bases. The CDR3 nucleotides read TGCGCCAGCAGCCATAAGACTAGCTTGAGACAGAACACCGGGGAGCTGTTTTTT. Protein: CASSHKTSLRQNTGELFF.